This T cell receptor beta chain stems from a study of blood T cell repertoires in COVID-19. Profiled with immunoSEQ multiplex PCR; TCRdb holds only in-frame clones, not every one. Of fewer than 450,000 clones in the sample, around 90% were seen once. The sequence was collected from a man aged 18 to 35 who had recovered from COVID-19. The sequencing input was PBMCs or T cells enriched from blood (not recorded which).

The CDR3 sequence: CSARVVREQYF. For the CDR3, the DNA is TGCAGTGCTAGAGTAGTGCGGGAGCAGTACTTC. The chain combines TRBV20-1 with TRBJ2-7; D call uncertain. This CDR3 spans 11 amino acids. Trimming pared 1 base from V and 7 bases from J, leaving 8 bases between. Germline CDR1 is DFQATT and CDR2 is SNEGSKA (reference sequence).